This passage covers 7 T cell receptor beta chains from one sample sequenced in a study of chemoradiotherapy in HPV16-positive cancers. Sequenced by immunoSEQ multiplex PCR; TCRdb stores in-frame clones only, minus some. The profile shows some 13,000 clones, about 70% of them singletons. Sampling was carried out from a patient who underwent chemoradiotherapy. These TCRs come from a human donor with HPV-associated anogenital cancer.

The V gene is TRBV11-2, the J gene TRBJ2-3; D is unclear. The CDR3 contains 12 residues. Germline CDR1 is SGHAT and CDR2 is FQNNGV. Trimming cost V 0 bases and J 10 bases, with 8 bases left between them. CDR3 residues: CASSLEADPQYF. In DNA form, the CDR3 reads TGTGCCAGCAGCTTAGAGGCGGATCCGCAGTATTTT.

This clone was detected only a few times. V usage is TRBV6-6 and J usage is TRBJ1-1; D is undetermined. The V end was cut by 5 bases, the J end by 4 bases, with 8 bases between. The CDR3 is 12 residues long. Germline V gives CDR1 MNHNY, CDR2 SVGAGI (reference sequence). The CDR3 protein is CASSVFSTEAFF. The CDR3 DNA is TGTGCCAGCAGTGTTTTCTCCACTGAAGCTTTCTTT.

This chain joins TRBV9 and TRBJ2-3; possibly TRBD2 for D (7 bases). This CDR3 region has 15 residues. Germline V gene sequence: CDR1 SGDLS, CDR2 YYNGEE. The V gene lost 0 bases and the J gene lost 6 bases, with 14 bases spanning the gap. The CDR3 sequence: CASSVEGGVADTQYF. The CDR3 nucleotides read TGTGCCAGCAGCGTAGAAGGGGGGGTGGCGGATACGCAGTATTTT.

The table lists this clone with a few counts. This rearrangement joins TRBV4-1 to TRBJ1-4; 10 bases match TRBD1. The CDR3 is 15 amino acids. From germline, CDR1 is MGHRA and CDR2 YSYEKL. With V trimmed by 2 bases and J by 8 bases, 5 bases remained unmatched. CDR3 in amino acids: CASSQNGQGEEKLFF. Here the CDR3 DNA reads TGCGCCAGCAGCCAAAACGGACAGGGGGAGGAAAAACTGTTTTTT.

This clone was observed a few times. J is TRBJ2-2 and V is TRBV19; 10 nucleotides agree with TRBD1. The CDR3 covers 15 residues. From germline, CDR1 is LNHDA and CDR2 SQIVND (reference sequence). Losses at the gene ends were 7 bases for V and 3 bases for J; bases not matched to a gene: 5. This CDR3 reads CASTPGQGYTGELFF. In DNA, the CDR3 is TGTGCCAGTACTCCGGGACAGGGGTACACCGGGGAGCTGTTTTTT.

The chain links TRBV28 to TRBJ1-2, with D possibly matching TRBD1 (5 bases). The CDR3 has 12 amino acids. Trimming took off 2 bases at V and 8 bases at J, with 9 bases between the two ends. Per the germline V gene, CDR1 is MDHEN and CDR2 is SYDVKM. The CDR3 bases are TGTGCCAGCAGTTTACCAGGGCTAGGCTACACCTTC. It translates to CASSLPGLGYTF.

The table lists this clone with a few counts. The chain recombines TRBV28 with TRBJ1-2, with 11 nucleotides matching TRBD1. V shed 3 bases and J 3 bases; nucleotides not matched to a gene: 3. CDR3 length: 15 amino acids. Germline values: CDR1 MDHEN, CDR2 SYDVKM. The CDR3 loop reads CASSFRDRGYYGYTF. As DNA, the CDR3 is TGTGCCAGCAGTTTTCGGGACAGGGGGTACTATGGCTACACCTTC.